A single sample gave rise to the 14 T cell receptor beta chains below, sequenced in a study of T cells in Graves' hyperthyroidism and ophthalmopathy. Amplified TCR beta CDR3 regions derived from RNA transcripts. HTBI primers were used for first-round RT-PCR of the TCR CDR3. TCRdb passed the multiplex PCR reads through MiXCR, listing each CDR3 protein once. The sample includes some 690,000 distinct CDR3 sequences, 15% to 20% of them seen just once. The material sequenced was blood. The receptor source for this set is a man in his forties or fifties with Graves' hyperthyroidism.

V gene TRBV6-1 combines with J gene TRBJ2-7; 8 nucleotides agree with TRBD2. Per germline, CDR1 MNHNS and CDR2 SASEGT. This CDR3 contains 15 residues. Germline trimming cut 7 bases from V and 6 bases from J; bases unmatched to any gene: 14. CDR3 DNA sequence: TGTGCCAGCACCCCCCGGGGACTAGTGACGAGCGAGCAGTACTTC. Translating gives CASTPRGLVTSEQYF.

A few counts support this clonotype. The chain carries TRBV15 and TRBJ2-7, with TRBD2 identical over 10 bases. CDR3 length: 15 amino acids. V lost 1 base, J lost 2 bases, and 2 bases stayed unmatched. Per germline, CDR1 LNHNV and CDR2 YYDKDF (reference sequence). CDR3 in amino acids: CATSRGTSGTYEQYF. The CDR3 DNA is TGTGCCACCAGCAGAGGGACTAGCGGCACCTACGAGCAGTACTTC.

The V and J genes are TRBV28 and TRBJ2-1, with D tentatively TRBD2 (5 bases). V lost 7 bases to trimming and J lost 7 bases, with 8 bases between them. Germline CDR1 reads MDHEN; CDR2 reads SYDVKM. This CDR3 contains 11 residues. CDR3: CASTPGNEQFF. Written as DNA, the CDR3 is TGTGCCAGCACACCGGGGAATGAGCAGTTCTTC. Combining the CDR3 with reference TRBV28 and TRBJ2-1 gives the whole variable domain DVKVTQSSRYLVKRTGEKVFLECVQDMDHENMFWYRQDPGLGLRLIYFSYDVKMKEKGDIPEGYSVSREKKERFSLILESASTNQTSMYLCASTPGNEQFFGPGTRLTVL.

This clonotype was recorded many times. This chain links TRBV2 with TRBJ2-3; D ambiguous. V lost 5 bases and J 3 bases, leaving 12 bases between the germline ends. This CDR3 has 14 amino acids. CDR1 and CDR2 from the germline V gene are SNHLY and FYNNEI. The CDR3 spells CASSRLELTDTQYF. CDR3 nucleotides: TGTGCCAGCAGTCGATTGGAACTGACAGATACGCAGTATTTT.

This clonotype was counted at least ten times. The rearrangement joins TRBV10-3 to TRBJ2-4, with a tentative D call TRBD2 (5 bases). The CDR3 is made up of 19 amino acids. Trimming cost V 2 bases and J 1 base, with 21 bases left between them. Germline CDR1 ENHRY, CDR2 SYGVKD. In nucleotides, the CDR3 is TGTGCCATCAGTGAGCTATTCGCCGGAGCGGACGGGGCCAAAAACATTCAGTACTTC. Translation gives CAISELFAGADGAKNIQYF.

This clonotype was seen many times. The chain employs TRBV7-3 and TRBJ2-5; 12 bases agree with TRBD1. In germline, CDR1 is SGHTA, CDR2 FQGTGA. The CDR3 runs 15 residues. Germline trimming cut 5 bases from V and 5 bases from J; bases unmatched to any gene: 6. CDR3 amino acids: CASSAGTGGRETQYF. Here the CDR3 DNA reads TGTGCCAGCAGCGCAGGGACAGGGGGCCGGGAGACCCAGTACTTC.

The V gene is TRBV28, the J gene TRBJ2-1; 7 nucleotides line up with TRBD1. The CDR3 loop spans 15 amino acids. Trimming at V came to 6 bases and at J to 8 bases, leaving 13 bases not matched to a gene. Germline V lookup: CDR1 MDHEN, CDR2 SYDVKM. The CDR3 DNA reads TGTGCCAGCAGCTCCGACAGGGATGGTTTCTATGAGCAGTTCTTC. Translated: CASSSDRDGFYEQFF.

This clonotype was seen repeatedly, ten times or more. The chain has TRBV6-1 and TRBJ1-4; no firm D call. The CDR3 runs to 14 residues. V gave up 5 bases and J gave up 8 bases, with 15 bases separating them. CDR1 and CDR2 from the germline V gene are MNHNS and SASEGT. CDR3 amino acids: CASSSTGQVEKLFF. The CDR3 DNA follows: TGTGCCAGCAGTTCGACTGGGCAAGTAGAAAAACTGTTTTTT.

To note about this clonotype: This may come from a read error, since a much larger clone is one base off. The V gene is TRBV14, the J gene TRBJ2-1, with D possibly being TRBD2 (6 bases). This CDR3 is 17 amino acids long. Germline V CDR1 and CDR2: SGHDN, FVKESK. As DNA, the CDR3 is TGTGCCAGCAGCCAAGATCTCGTCGCGGGATCCTACTATGAGCAGTTCTTC. Translating it yields CASSQDLVAGSYYEQFF.

This clonotype was picked up many times. The chain employs TRBV2 and TRBJ2-3; maybe TRBD2 (6 bases). Germline assignment: CDR1 SNHLY and CDR2 FYNNEI. The CDR3 sequence is 14 residues long. V was pared by 6 bases and J by 1 base, with 11 bases between. DNA for the CDR3: TGTGCCAGCAGCAAGGACTATCGCACAGATACGCAGTATTTT. It yields the protein CASSKDYRTDTQYF.

This clonotype was counted ten times or more. This chain joins TRBV28 and TRBJ2-3; 12 bases align to TRBD2. The CDR3 is made up of 18 amino acids. V lost 5 bases to trimming and J lost 1 base; unmatched junction nucleotides: 10. Germline loops: CDR1 MDHEN, CDR2 SYDVKM. CDR3 in amino acids: CASSTSSGRAPGTDTQYF. The CDR3 DNA is TGTGCCAGCAGTACCTCTAGCGGGAGGGCCCCTGGCACAGATACGCAGTATTTT.

At least ten counts were recorded for this clonotype. The chain is built from TRBV6-1 and TRBJ1-5; 9 bases are a match to TRBD1. CDR1 and CDR2 from the germline V gene are MNHNS and SASEGT. The J segment lost 0 bases and the V segment lost 4 bases, leaving 4 bases of the junction unmatched. The CDR3 has 16 residues. The CDR3 here is CASSAWTGDSNQPQHF. Here the CDR3 DNA reads TGTGCCAGCAGTGCCTGGACAGGGGATAGCAATCAGCCCCAGCATTTT.

This clonotype was observed a few times. The chain links TRBV29-1 to TRBJ2-5; tentative D call: TRBD1 (6 bases). Trimming took 8 bases from V and 1 from J, leaving 17 bases between them. The germline CDR1 and CDR2 sequences are SQVTM and ANQGSEA. This CDR3 region has 14 residues. CDR3 coding DNA: TGCAGCTCCCTCCGCGGACAGCTCCAAGAGACCCAGTACTTC. Encoded protein: CSSLRGQLQETQYF.

This clonotype was observed at least ten times. The chain carries TRBV2 and TRBJ1-2; D gene uncertain. This CDR3 has 13 amino acids. The V end was cut by 1 base, the J end by 4 bases, with 7 bases between. CDR1 and CDR2 (germline): SNHLY, FYNNEI. Here the CDR3 DNA reads TGTGCCAGCAGTGAAGGGGAAAGCTATGGCTACACCTTC. This codes for CASSEGESYGYTF.